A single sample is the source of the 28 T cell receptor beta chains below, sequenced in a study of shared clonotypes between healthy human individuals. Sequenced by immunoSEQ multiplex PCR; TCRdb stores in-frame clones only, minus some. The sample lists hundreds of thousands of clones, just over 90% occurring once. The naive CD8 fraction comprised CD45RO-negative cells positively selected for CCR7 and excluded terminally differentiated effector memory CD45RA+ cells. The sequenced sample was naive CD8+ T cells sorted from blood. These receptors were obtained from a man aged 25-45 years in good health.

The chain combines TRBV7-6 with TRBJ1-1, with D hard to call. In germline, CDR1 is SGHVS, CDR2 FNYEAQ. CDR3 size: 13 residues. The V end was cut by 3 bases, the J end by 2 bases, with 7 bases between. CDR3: CASSFGSNTEAFF. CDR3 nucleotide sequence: TGTGCCAGCAGCTTCGGCAGTAACACTGAAGCTTTCTTT.

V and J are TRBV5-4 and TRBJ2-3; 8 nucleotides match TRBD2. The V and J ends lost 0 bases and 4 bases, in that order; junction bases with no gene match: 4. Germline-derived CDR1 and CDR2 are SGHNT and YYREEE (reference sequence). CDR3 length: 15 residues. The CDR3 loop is CASSLGLAFADTQYF. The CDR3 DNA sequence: TGTGCCAGCAGCTTGGGACTAGCGTTCGCAGATACGCAGTATTTT. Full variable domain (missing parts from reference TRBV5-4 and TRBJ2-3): ETGVTQSPTHLIKTRGQQVTLRCSSQSGHNTVSWYQQALGQGPQFIFQYYREEENGRGNFPPRFSGLQFPNYSSELNVNALELDDSALYLCASSLGLAFADTQYFGPGTRLTVL.

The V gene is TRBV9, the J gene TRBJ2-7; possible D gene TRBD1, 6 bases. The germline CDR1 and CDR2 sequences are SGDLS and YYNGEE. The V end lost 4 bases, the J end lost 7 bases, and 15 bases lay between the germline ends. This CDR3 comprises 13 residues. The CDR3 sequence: CASSSTQGREQYF. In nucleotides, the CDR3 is TGTGCCAGCAGCTCGACCCAGGGGCGGGAGCAGTACTTC.

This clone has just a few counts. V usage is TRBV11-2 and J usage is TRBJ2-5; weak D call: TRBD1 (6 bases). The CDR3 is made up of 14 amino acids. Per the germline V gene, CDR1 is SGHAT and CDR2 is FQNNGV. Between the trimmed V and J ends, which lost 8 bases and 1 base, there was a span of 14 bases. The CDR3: CASGYRDTQETQYF. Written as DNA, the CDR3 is TGTGCCAGCGGATACCGGGACACCCAAGAGACCCAGTACTTC.

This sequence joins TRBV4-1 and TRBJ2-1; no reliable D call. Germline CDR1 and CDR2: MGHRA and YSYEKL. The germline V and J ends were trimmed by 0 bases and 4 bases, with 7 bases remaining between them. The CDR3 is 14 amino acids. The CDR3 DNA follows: TGCGCCAGCAGCCAAGAAGGCAATTACAATGAGCAGTTCTTC. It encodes CASSQEGNYNEQFF.

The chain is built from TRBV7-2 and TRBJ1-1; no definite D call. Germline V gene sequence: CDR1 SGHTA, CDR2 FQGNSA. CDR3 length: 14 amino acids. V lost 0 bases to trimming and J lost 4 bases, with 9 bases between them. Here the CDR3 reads CASSLAPGSTEAFF. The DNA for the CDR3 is TGTGCCAGCAGCTTAGCGCCGGGGAGCACTGAAGCTTTCTTT.

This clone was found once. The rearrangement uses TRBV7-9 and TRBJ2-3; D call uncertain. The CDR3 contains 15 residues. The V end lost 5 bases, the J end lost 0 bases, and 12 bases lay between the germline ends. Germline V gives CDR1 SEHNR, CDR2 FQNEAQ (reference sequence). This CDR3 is CASSNEDSSTDTQYF. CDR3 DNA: TGTGCCAGCAGCAACGAAGATTCAAGCACAGATACGCAGTATTTT.

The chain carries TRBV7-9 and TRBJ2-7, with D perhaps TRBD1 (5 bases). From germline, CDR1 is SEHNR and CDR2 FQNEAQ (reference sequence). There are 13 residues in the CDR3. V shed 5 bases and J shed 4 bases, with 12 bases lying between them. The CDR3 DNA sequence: TGTGCCAGCAGCCCCCAAGGGGAATACGAGCAGTACTTC. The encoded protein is CASSPQGEYEQYF.

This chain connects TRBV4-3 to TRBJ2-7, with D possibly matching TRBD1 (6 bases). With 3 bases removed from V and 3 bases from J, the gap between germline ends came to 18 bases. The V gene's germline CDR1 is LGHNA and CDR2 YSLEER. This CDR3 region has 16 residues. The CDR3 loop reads CASSQDHPGAGYEQYF. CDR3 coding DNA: TGCGCCAGCAGCCAGGACCACCCAGGGGCCGGCTACGAGCAGTACTTC.

CDR3 loop: CASSPPTGQETQYF. In DNA form, the CDR3 reads TGTGCCAGCAGTCCCCCGACAGGCCAAGAGACCCAGTACTTC. This chain uses TRBV28 with TRBJ2-5; perhaps TRBD1 as D (6 bases). The CDR3 is 14 amino acids. With 5 bases removed from V and 1 base from J, the gap between germline ends came to 11 bases. Germline V gives CDR1 MDHEN, CDR2 SYDVKM.

CDR3 nucleotides: TGCGCCAGCAGCACGGGACTAGCGAGCTACGAGCAGTACTTC. It encodes CASSTGLASYEQYF. The V and J genes are TRBV5-1 and TRBJ2-7; TRBD2 matches at 10 bases. Germline assignment: CDR1 SGHRS and CDR2 YFSETQ. The CDR3 contains 14 residues. J gave up 3 bases and V 4 bases, and 4 bases lay outside the gene matches.

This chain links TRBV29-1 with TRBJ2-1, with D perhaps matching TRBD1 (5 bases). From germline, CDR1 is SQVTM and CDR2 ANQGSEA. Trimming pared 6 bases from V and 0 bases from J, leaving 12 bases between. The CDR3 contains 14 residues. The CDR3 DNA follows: TGCAGCGTGCTACAGGAGTCCTCCTACAATGAGCAGTTCTTC. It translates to CSVLQESSYNEQFF.

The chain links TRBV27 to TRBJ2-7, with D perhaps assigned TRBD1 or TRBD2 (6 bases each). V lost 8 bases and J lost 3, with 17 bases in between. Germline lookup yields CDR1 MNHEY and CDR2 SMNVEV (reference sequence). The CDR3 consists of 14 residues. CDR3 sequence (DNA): TGTGCCAGCTCCCTAAGAGGGGGACTCTACGAGCAGTACTTC. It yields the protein CASSLRGGLYEQYF.

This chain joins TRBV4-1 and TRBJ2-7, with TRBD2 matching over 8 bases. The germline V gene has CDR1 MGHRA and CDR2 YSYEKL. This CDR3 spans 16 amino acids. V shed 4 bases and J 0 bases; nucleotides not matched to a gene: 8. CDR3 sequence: CASSPGSGLVSYEQYF. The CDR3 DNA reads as TGCGCCAGCAGCCCCGGTTCGGGACTAGTCTCCTACGAGCAGTACTTC.

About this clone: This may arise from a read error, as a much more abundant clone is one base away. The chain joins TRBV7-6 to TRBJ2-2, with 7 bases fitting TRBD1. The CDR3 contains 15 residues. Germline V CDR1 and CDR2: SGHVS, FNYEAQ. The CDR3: CVSSWEQGTTGELFF. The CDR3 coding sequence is TGTGTCAGCAGCTGGGAACAGGGGACCACCGGGGAGCTGTTTTTT.

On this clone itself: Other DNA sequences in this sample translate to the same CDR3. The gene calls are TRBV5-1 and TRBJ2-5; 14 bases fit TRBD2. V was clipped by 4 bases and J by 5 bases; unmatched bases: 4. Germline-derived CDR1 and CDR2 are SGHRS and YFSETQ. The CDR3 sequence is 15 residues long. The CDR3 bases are TGCGCCAGCAGCGCGGGACTAGCGGGAGAGGAGACCCAGTACTTC. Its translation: CASSAGLAGEETQYF.

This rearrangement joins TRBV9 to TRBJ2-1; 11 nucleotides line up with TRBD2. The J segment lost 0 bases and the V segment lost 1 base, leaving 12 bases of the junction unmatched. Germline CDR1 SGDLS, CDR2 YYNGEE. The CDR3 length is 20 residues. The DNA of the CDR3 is TGTGCCAGCAGCGTACACGACGGACTAGCGGGTGTCAGCTCCTACAATGAGCAGTTCTTC. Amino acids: CASSVHDGLAGVSSYNEQFF.

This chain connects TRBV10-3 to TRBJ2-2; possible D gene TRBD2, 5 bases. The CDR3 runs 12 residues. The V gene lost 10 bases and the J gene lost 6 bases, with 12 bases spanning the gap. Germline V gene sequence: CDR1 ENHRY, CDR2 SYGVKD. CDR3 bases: TGTGCCACCGAAGAGGGTGCCGGGGAGCTGTTTTTT. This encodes CATEEGAGELFF.

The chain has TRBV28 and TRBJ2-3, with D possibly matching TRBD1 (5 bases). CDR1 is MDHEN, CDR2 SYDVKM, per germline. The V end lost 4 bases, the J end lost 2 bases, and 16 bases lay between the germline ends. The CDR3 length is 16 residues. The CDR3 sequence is CASSSGPQGITDTQYF. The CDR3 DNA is TGTGCCAGCAGTTCGGGCCCTCAGGGTATCACAGATACGCAGTATTTT.

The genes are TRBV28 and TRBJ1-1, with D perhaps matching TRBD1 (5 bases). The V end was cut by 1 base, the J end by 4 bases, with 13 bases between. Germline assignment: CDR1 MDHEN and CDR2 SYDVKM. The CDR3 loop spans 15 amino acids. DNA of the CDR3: TGTGCCAGCAGTTTATCGATCCCCGGGGCCACTGAAGCTTTCTTT. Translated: CASSLSIPGATEAFF.

CDR3 nucleotide sequence: TGTGCCATCAACAGCGCGGGAGGGGACGAGCAGTACTTC. Its translation: CAINSAGGDEQYF. This chain connects TRBV10-3 to TRBJ2-7; TRBD2 matches at 9 bases. Per the germline V gene, CDR1 is ENHRY and CDR2 is SYGVKD. The CDR3 consists of 13 residues. Trimming removed 7 bases from V and 5 bases from J; junction bases left unmatched: 6.

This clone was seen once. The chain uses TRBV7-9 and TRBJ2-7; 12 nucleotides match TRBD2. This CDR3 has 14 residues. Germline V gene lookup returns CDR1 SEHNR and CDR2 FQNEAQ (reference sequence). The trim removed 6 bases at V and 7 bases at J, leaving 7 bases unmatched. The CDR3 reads CASSPGTSGWEQYF. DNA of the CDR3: TGTGCCAGCAGTCCTGGGACTAGCGGGTGGGAGCAGTACTTC. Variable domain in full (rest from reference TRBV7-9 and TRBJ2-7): DTGVSQNPRHKITKRGQNVTFRCDPISEHNRLYWYRQTLGQGPEFLTYFQNEAQLEKSRLLSDRFSAERPKGSFSTLEIQRTEQGDSAMYLCASSPGTSGWEQYFGPGTRLTVT.

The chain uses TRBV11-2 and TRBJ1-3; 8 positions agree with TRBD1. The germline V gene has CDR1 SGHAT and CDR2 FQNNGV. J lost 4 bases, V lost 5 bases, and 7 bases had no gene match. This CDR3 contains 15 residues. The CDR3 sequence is CASSNPGGWGNTIYF. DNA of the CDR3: TGTGCCAGCAGCAACCCAGGGGGCTGGGGAAACACCATATATTTT. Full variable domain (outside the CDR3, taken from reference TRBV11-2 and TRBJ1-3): EAGVAQSPRYKIIEKRQSVAFWCNPISGHATLYWYQQILGQGPKLLIQFQNNGVVDDSQLPKDRFSAERLKGVDSTLKIQPAKLEDSAVYLCASSNPGGWGNTIYFGEGSWLTVV.

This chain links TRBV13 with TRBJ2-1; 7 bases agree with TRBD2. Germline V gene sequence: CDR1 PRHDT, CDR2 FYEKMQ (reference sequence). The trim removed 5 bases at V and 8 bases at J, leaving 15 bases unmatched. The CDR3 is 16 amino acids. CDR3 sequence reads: CASSQADGGSSDEQFF. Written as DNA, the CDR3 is TGTGCCAGCAGCCAAGCAGATGGCGGGAGCAGCGATGAGCAGTTCTTC.

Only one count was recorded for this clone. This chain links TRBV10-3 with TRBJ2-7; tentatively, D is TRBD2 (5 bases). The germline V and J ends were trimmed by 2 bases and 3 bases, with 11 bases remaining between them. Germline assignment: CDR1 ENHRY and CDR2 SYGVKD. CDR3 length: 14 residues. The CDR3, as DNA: TGTGCCATCAGTGAGCCCGGAGGTGACTACGAGCAGTACTTC. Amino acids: CAISEPGGDYEQYF.

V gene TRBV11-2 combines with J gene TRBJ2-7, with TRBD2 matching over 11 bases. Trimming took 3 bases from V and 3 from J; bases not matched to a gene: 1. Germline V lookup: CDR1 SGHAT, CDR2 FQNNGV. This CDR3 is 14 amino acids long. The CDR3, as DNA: TGTGCCAGCAGCTTTCTAGCGGGAGGCTACGAGCAGTACTTC. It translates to CASSFLAGGYEQYF.

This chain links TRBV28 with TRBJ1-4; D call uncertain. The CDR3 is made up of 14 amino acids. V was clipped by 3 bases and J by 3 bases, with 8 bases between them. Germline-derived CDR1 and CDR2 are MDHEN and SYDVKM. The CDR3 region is CASSLEDSNEKLFF. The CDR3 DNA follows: TGTGCCAGCAGTTTGGAGGACTCTAATGAAAAACTGTTTTTT.

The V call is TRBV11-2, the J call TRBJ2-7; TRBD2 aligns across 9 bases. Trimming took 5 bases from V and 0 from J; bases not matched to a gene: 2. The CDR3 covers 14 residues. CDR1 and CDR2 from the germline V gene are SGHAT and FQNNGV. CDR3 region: CASSDSGSSYEQYF. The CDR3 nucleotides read TGTGCCAGCAGCGATAGCGGGAGCTCCTACGAGCAGTACTTC.